The TCR beta chain described here comes from a study of blood T cell repertoires in COVID-19. Turning to the study itself: The study drew acute and convalescent COVID-19 samples from the United States, Italy and Spain. T cells, B-cell-depleted T cells, or PBMCs provided the cDNA or gDNA that served as material.

Trimming stripped 3 bases from V and 2 bases from J, with 7 bases between. The CDR3 runs 13 residues. Original analysis: Quantification of nucleated cells was approximated via reference gene primer amplification. Using immunoSEQ multiplex PCR, the repertoire was profiled, and TCRdb retains in-frame clones only, with some absent. V, J and clone size reflect that table, while D and trimming were determined from the DNA. The sample shows about 160,000 clones, approximately 80% of them seen only once. The chain joins TRBV12-3 or TRBV12-4 to TRBJ1-1; no definite D call. The sample taken for sequencing was peripheral blood. The receptor's source is a woman of 80 years or more with active or convalescent COVID-19. The CDR3 here is CASSLTPNTEAFF. The CDR3 coding sequence is TGTGCCAGCAGTTTGACACCTAACACTGAAGCTTTCTTT.